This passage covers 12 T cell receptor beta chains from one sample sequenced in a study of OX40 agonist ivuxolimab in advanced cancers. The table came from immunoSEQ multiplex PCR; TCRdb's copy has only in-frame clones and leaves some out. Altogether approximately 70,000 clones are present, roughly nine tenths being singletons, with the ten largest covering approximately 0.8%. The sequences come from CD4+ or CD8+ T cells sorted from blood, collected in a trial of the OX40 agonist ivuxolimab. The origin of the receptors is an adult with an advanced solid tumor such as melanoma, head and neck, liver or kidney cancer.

CDR3 nucleotides: TGTGCCAGCAGCCAAAATCTAGCGGAGGCGTCCGGGCAGTACTTC. Protein sequence: CASSQNLAEASGQYF. This chain joins TRBV5-4 and TRBJ2-7; TRBD2 agrees at 7 bases. Germline CDR1 SGHNT, CDR2 YYREEE (reference sequence). With 4 bases clipped from V and 9 bases from J, the junction kept 16 bases outside the gene matches. This CDR3 has 15 residues.

The CDR3 sequence: CASSSGRGANEKLFF. In DNA, the CDR3 is TGCGCCAGCAGCAGCGGACGGGGAGCTAATGAAAAACTGTTTTTT. The chain carries TRBV5-1 and TRBJ1-4; D is unclear. CDR1 is SGHRS, CDR2 YFSETQ, per germline. This CDR3 contains 15 residues. The V end was cut by 4 bases, the J end by 3 bases, with 13 bases between.

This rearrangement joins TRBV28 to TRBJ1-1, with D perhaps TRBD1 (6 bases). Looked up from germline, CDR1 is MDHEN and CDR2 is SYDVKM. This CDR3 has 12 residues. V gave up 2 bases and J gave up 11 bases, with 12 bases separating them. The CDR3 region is CASSLVGAGAFF. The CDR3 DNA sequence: TGTGCCAGCAGTTTAGTGGGGGCAGGTGCTTTCTTT.

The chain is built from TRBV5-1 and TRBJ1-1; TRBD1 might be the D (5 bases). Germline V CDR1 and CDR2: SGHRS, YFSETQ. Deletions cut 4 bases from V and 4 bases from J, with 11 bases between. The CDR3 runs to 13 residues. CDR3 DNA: TGCGCCAGCAGCCCTAGGGGTATCACTGAAGCTTTCTTT. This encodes CASSPRGITEAFF. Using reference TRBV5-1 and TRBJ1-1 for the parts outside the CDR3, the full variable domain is KAGVTQTPRYLIKTRGQQVTLSCSPISGHRSVSWYQQTPGQGLQFLFEYFSETQRNKGNFPGRFSGRQFSNSRSEMNVSTLELGDSALYLCASSPRGITEAFFGQGTRLTVV.

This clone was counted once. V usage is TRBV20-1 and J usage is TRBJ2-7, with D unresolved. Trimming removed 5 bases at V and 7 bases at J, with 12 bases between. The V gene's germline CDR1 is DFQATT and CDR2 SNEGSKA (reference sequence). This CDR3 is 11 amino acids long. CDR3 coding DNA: TGCAGTGCTCCCCGCTCCAGAGAGCAGTACTTC. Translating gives CSAPRSREQYF.

The CDR3 DNA reads as TGTGCCAGCAGCTTCTGGCGGGGGAGCACAGATACGCAGTATTTT. Protein sequence: CASSFWRGSTDTQYF. The V call is TRBV5-4, the J call TRBJ2-3, with TRBD2 identical over 7 bases. The V gene end was trimmed by 2 bases and the J gene end by 0 bases; junction bases not matched to a gene: 3. Germline V gene data show CDR1 as SGHNT and CDR2 as YYREEE (reference sequence). This CDR3 region has 15 residues.

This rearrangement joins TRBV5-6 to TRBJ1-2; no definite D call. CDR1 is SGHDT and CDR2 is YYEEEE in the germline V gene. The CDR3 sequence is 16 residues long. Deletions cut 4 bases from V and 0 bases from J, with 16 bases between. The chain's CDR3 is CASSLGRRASNYGYTF. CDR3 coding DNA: TGTGCCAGCAGCCTCGGTCGTCGGGCCTCTAACTATGGCTACACCTTC.

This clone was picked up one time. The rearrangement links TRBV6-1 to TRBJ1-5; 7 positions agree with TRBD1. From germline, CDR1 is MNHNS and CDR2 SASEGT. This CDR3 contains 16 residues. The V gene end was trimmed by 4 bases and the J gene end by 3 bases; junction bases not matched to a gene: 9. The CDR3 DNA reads TGTGCCAGCAGTGTTGACAGGGATCGTATCAATCAGCCCCAGCATTTT. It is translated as CASSVDRDRINQPQHF.

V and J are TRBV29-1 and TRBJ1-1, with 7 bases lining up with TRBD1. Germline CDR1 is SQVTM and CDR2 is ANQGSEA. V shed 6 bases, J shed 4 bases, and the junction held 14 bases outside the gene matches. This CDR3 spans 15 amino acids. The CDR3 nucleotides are TGCAGCGTCGGAGGAGGGGGCCATGGGGGCACTGAAGCTTTCTTT. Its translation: CSVGGGGHGGTEAFF.

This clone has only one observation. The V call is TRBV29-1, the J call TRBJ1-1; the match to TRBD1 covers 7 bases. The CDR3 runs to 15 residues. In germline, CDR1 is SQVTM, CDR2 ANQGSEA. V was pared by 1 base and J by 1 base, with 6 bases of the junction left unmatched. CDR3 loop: CSVEGSTGKNTEAFF. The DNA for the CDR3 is TGCAGCGTTGAAGGATCGACAGGGAAGAACACTGAAGCTTTCTTT.

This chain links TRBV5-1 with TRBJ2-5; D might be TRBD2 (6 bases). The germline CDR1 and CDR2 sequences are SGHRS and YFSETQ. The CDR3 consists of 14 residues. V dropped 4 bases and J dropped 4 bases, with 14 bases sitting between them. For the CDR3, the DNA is TGCGCCAGCAGCCAAGGACTACTCGGAGAGACCCAGTACTTC. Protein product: CASSQGLLGETQYF.

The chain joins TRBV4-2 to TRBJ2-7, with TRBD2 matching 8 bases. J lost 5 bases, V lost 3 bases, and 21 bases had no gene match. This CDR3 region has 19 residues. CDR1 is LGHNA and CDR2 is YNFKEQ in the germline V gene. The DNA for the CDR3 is TGTGCCAGCAGCCACTATCCAGGGACTAGTGGGGGCCGAGAAAACGAGCAGTACTTC. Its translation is CASSHYPGTSGGRENEQYF.